The clone carrying this T cell receptor (beta chain) was observed once. These data belong to a study of T cell responses to AZD1222 COVID-19 vaccine. The CDR3 consists of 14 residues. The V end lost 4 bases, the J end lost 3 bases, and 13 bases lay between the germline ends. In germline, CDR1 is SGHRS, CDR2 YFSETQ. Using immunoSEQ multiplex PCR, the repertoire was profiled, and TCRdb retains in-frame clones only, with some absent. The table lists 85,000 to 130,000 clones, around 89% of them singletons. This material consisted of peripheral blood, taken on day 0 of AZD1222 vaccination. This receptor was obtained from an adult in good health. This sequence joins TRBV5-1 and TRBJ2-5; D tentatively reads TRBD1 or TRBD2 (5 bases each). DNA for the CDR3: TGCGCCAGCAGCACCGCCGGGACGGAAGAGACCCAGTACTTC. Translated: CASSTAGTEETQYF.